This entry lists 23 T cell receptor beta chains sequenced from one sample in a study of identical twins. One entry per CDR3 protein results from TCRdb running MiXCR on the 5' RACE reads. The profile shows fewer than 500,000 distinct CDR3 sequences, approximately 24% of them singletons. These data are also associated with another study on T cells expressing NK-cell markers.

What was sequenced was CD4+ T cells sorted from blood. The source of these receptors is a young woman in good health.

This clonotype was found many times. The chain uses TRBV27 and TRBJ2-7; D is unresolved. This CDR3 is built from 13 residues. Looked up from germline, CDR1 is MNHEY and CDR2 is SMNVEV (reference sequence). V gave up 3 bases and J gave up 3 bases, with 9 bases separating them. The chain's CDR3 is CASSFDGDYEQYF. The CDR3 DNA reads TGTGCCAGCAGTTTTGACGGCGACTACGAGCAGTACTTC.

V usage is TRBV7-9 and J usage is TRBJ2-3; D gene uncertain. The V and J ends lost 8 bases and 7 bases respectively, with 10 bases between them. CDR3 length equals 11 residues. Germline V gives CDR1 SEHNR, CDR2 FQNEAQ (reference sequence). The CDR3 DNA is TGTGCCAGCGTCTCTCAAAATACGCAGTATTTT. This sequence encodes CASVSQNTQYF.

This clonotype was observed a handful of times. This rearrangement joins TRBV5-5 to TRBJ2-7; 11 bases match TRBD1. Trimming removed 4 bases from V and 4 bases from J; junction bases left unmatched: 7. Germline V CDR1 and CDR2: SGHKS, YYEKEE (reference sequence). The CDR3 spans 15 residues. The CDR3 nucleotides read TGTGCCAGCAGCCTATCCGGGACAGGGGGATACGAGCAGTACTTC. It encodes CASSLSGTGGYEQYF.

At least ten counts were recorded for this clonotype. V is TRBV7-9 and J is TRBJ2-1; TRBD2 matches 9 bases. The trim removed 2 bases at V and 6 bases at J, leaving 5 bases unmatched. CDR1 SEHNR and CDR2 FQNEAQ come from the germline V gene (reference sequence). There are 15 residues in the CDR3. CDR3 sequence reads: CASSLMLAGPNEQFF. The CDR3, as DNA: TGTGCCAGCAGCTTAATGCTAGCGGGACCCAATGAGCAGTTCTTC.

This clonotype turned up a few times. The chain is built from TRBV7-9 and TRBJ1-3; D unresolved. Germline V CDR1 and CDR2: SEHNR, FQNEAQ (reference sequence). V shed 3 bases and J shed 0 bases, with 9 bases lying between them. The CDR3 runs to 15 residues. CDR3 nucleotides: TGTGCCAGCAGCTTTGGAGGGAACTCTGGAAACACCATATATTTT. This gives the protein CASSFGGNSGNTIYF.

V usage is TRBV2 and J usage is TRBJ2-1, with D possibly matching TRBD2 (6 bases). Germline V CDR1 and CDR2: SNHLY, FYNNEI. Trimming removed 4 bases from V and 5 bases from J, with 9 bases in between. This CDR3 contains 13 residues. In DNA, the CDR3 is TGTGCCAGCAGTGCTCAGCGGGACAATGAGCAGTTCTTC. Amino acid sequence: CASSAQRDNEQFF.

There are a few counts of this clonotype. The chain carries TRBV20-1 and TRBJ2-6; possibly TRBD2 for D (6 bases). Trimming left V 6 bases short and J 3 bases short, with 9 bases between. The germline V gene has CDR1 DFQATT and CDR2 SNEGSKA (reference sequence). The length of the CDR3 is 13 residues. The CDR3 sequence is CSARRGGANVLTF. The CDR3 coding sequence is TGCAGTGCGCGGAGGGGTGGGGCCAACGTCCTGACTTTC.

V is TRBV20-1 and J is TRBJ2-3, with TRBD2 identical over 9 bases. Per the germline V gene, CDR1 is DFQATT and CDR2 is SNEGSKA (reference sequence). The V segment lost 5 bases and the J segment 6 bases; nucleotides outside the gene matches: 15. CDR3 length equals 16 residues. The CDR3 DNA sequence: TGCAGTGCTCTCGCCCGTGGCGGGGGGGCACTGGATACGCAGTATTTT. The encoded protein is CSALARGGGALDTQYF.

The chain employs TRBV12-3 or TRBV12-4 and TRBJ1-5; possible D gene TRBD1, 5 bases. CDR3 length equals 16 residues. Trimming took off 6 bases at V and 2 bases at J, with 17 bases between the two ends. In DNA, the CDR3 is TGTGCCAGCAGCCACGGACCTTCGGGACGCAATCAGCCCCAGCATTTT. Translated: CASSHGPSGRNQPQHF.

The genes are TRBV7-2 and TRBJ2-6; D is unclear. The V gene lost 5 bases and the J gene lost 0 bases, with 8 bases spanning the gap. CDR1 is SGHTA and CDR2 is FQGNSA in the germline V gene. This CDR3 has 15 residues. CDR3 coding DNA: TGTGCCAGCAGCCCACGGCTCTCTGGGGCCAACGTCCTGACTTTC. It yields the protein CASSPRLSGANVLTF.

The chain combines TRBV12-3 or TRBV12-4 with TRBJ2-3, with D perhaps matching TRBD2 (6 bases). CDR3 length: 16 residues. Trimming left V 7 bases short and J 0 bases short, with 17 bases between. The CDR3 spells CASKPRLVTSTDTQYF. For the CDR3, the DNA is TGTGCCAGCAAACCCAGACTAGTTACAAGCACAGATACGCAGTATTTT.

This clonotype has just a few counts. The CDR3 loop reads CASIRLASPDTQYF. CDR3 DNA: TGTGCCAGCATTAGACTAGCGAGCCCAGATACGCAGTATTTT. This chain links TRBV6-5 with TRBJ2-3, with 8 positions matching TRBD2. The V segment lost 7 bases and the J segment 4 bases; nucleotides outside the gene matches: 7. The CDR3 spans 14 residues. Germline loops: CDR1 MNHEY, CDR2 SVGAGI.

This clonotype was seen a handful of times. The chain employs TRBV5-1 and TRBJ1-6; D gene unclear. CDR1 SGHRS and CDR2 YFSETQ come from the germline V gene. This CDR3 is 15 amino acids long. V gave up 0 bases and J gave up 0 bases, with 4 bases separating them. The DNA of the CDR3 is TGCGCCAGCAGCTTGGTGAGCTCCTATAATTCACCCCTCCACTTT. Its translation: CASSLVSSYNSPLHF.

The chain employs TRBV9 and TRBJ2-1, with 8 bases identical to TRBD1. The CDR3 has 15 amino acids. The junction had 9 bases not matched to a gene; V was cut back by 3 bases and J by 7 bases. Germline V gene sequence: CDR1 SGDLS, CDR2 YYNGEE. The CDR3 DNA follows: TGTGCCAGCAGCGGAAGGGGGACAGGCATGAATGAGCAGTTCTTC. Translated, it gives CASSGRGTGMNEQFF.

This chain's CDR3 is CSASPDGDTQYF. The CDR3 nucleotides read TGCAGTGCTAGCCCGGACGGAGATACGCAGTATTTT. This rearrangement joins TRBV20-1 to TRBJ2-3; no clear D. V was shortened by 3 bases and J by 5 bases, with 9 bases between the two germline ends. Looked up from germline, CDR1 is DFQATT and CDR2 is SNEGSKA (reference sequence). The CDR3 has 12 amino acids.

The V and J genes are TRBV7-3 and TRBJ2-3, with D maybe TRBD2 (7 bases). The CDR3 totals 15 residues. V lost 6 bases, J lost 4 bases, and 17 bases lay in between. Germline V gene data show CDR1 as SGHTA and CDR2 as FQGTGA. DNA of the CDR3: TGTGCCAGCAGTTATACGGGGGGCCTCGCAGATACGCAGTATTTT. It encodes CASSYTGGLADTQYF.

The chain couples TRBV4-3 to TRBJ2-7, with D unclear. V shed 1 base and J shed 2 bases, with 15 bases lying between them. In germline, CDR1 is LGHNA, CDR2 YSLEER. The CDR3 runs to 16 residues. The CDR3 spells CASSQGRSALPYEQYF. The CDR3 bases are TGCGCCAGCAGCCAAGGCAGGAGTGCGCTCCCCTACGAGCAGTACTTC.

This clonotype has more than one count but fewer than ten. This rearrangement joins TRBV20-1 to TRBJ1-3; D not resolved. This CDR3 contains 13 residues. V lost 3 bases, J lost 0 bases, and 6 bases lay in between. CDR1 is DFQATT and CDR2 is SNEGSKA in the germline V gene (reference sequence). The CDR3 sequence: CSARLNSGNTIYF. The CDR3 region has the DNA TGCAGTGCTAGGCTCAACTCTGGAAACACCATATATTTT.

In its sample, this clonotype was seen many times. The genes are TRBV5-1 and TRBJ2-2, with 9 bases aligning to TRBD1. CDR1 is SGHRS and CDR2 is YFSETQ in the germline V gene. Trimming removed 4 bases from V and 2 bases from J; junction bases left unmatched: 6. This CDR3 spans 16 amino acids. The CDR3 region is CASSTRDRENTGELFF. The CDR3 nucleotides read TGCGCCAGCAGCACCCGGGACAGGGAAAACACCGGGGAGCTGTTTTTT.

The chain is built from TRBV4-3 and TRBJ2-2; TRBD1 might be the D (6 bases). The germline V and J ends were trimmed by 2 bases and 0 bases, with 13 bases remaining between them. In germline, CDR1 is LGHNA, CDR2 YSLEER. The CDR3 totals 17 residues. The CDR3 spells CASSQHAGDPNTGELFF. The CDR3 nucleotides read TGCGCCAGCAGCCAACACGCAGGGGATCCGAACACCGGGGAGCTGTTTTTT.

This clonotype was seen at least ten times. The germline gene is not matched at one end of the junction; a read error may be the cause. The V gene is TRBV5-1, the J gene TRBJ1-1; D remains unclear. Germline assignment: CDR1 SGHRS and CDR2 YFSETQ. This CDR3 is 12 amino acids long. In DNA form, the CDR3 reads TGTGCCAGCAGCTTCGGAGGCACTGAAGCTTTCTTT. The encoded protein is CASSFGGTEAFF.

This clonotype was seen a handful of times. J is TRBJ1-5 and V is TRBV7-2; 7 positions agree with TRBD1. The germline V gene encodes CDR1 SGHTA and CDR2 FQGNSA. CDR3 length equals 15 residues. The V and J ends lost 1 base and 3 bases, in that order; junction bases with no gene match: 3. CDR3 residues: CASSLVGTDNQPQHF. In DNA form, the CDR3 reads TGTGCCAGCAGCTTAGTGGGGACAGACAATCAGCCCCAGCATTTT.

This chain's CDR3 is CSARSSGSPYEQYF. CDR3 nucleotide sequence: TGCAGTGCTAGGTCTAGCGGGTCACCCTACGAGCAGTACTTC. V and J are TRBV20-1 and TRBJ2-7; 8 nucleotides align to TRBD2. Trimming cost V 3 bases and J 2 bases; bases outside gene matches: 6. This CDR3 comprises 14 residues. CDR1 is DFQATT, CDR2 SNEGSKA, per germline (reference sequence).